The clone carrying this T cell receptor beta chain was seen only a few times. Germline V gene data show CDR1 as MNHEY and CDR2 as SVGAGI. J was trimmed by 0 bases and V by 6 bases; bases with no gene match: 5. The CDR3 contains 14 residues. The sample belongs to a study of cytomegalovirus exposure and HLA in healthy donors. The repertoire was sequenced with immunoSEQ multiplex PCR; TCRdb's copy has only in-frame clones and lacks some. The table lists more than 90,000 clones, around 88% of them singletons. This chain connects TRBV6-5 to TRBJ2-7; 7 nucleotides align to TRBD1. The TCR comes from a man between 18 and 35 years old in good health and CMV-seronegative. Source material: PBMCs. The CDR3 spells CASSLRDSSYEQYF. The CDR3 region has the DNA TGTGCCAGCAGCCTCCGGGACAGCTCCTACGAGCAGTACTTC.